The source of this TCR beta chain is a study of blood T cell repertoires in COVID-19. Study overall: The United States, Italy and Spain provided the acute and convalescent COVID-19 samples. PBMCs, B-cell-depleted T cells, or T cells were the source of the cDNA or gDNA that made up the material.

The CDR3 has 15 residues. J lost 5 bases, V lost 4 bases, and 11 bases had no gene match. The germline CDR1 and CDR2 sequences are SGHKS and YYEKEE (reference sequence). In the authors' workflow: Reference gene primers were amplified, and this amplification served to estimate nucleated cell counts. Clones were read by immunoSEQ multiplex PCR, and TCRdb kept only the in-frame ones, dropping some. Clone size and the V and J calls come from that table; the DNA yielded D and trimming. The sample holds more than 120,000 clones, approximately 90% seen once. Sequenced input: peripheral blood. The clonotype comes from a human donor in a cohort sampled during active COVID-19. The chain carries TRBV5-5 and TRBJ2-5; 7 bases match TRBD1. The chain's CDR3 is CASSNITGVGETQYF. CDR3 nucleotides: TGTGCCAGCAGCAATATAACAGGGGTAGGGGAGACCCAGTACTTC.